The T cell receptor beta chain described here comes from a study of Ad26.COV2.S vaccination and SARS-CoV-2 variants. General study points: Overall T cell responses may have been underestimated by the analyses of TCR breadth and depth.

Details on this clone: The antigen remains undetermined.

TCRdb's table, derived via immunoSEQ multiplex PCR, lists solely in-frame clones and lacks some. Here the sample spans hundreds of thousands of clones, about 89% being singletons. The treatment denotes: some 20 received Ad26.COV2.S at low or high dose, single or two shots; roughly five received placebo; per-sample allocation not given. All samples were drawn on day 63, counting from the first vaccine or placebo injection. The receptor was derived from a person aged 18 to 59 who received the Ad26.COV2.S COVID-19 vaccine or a placebo. Sequenced material: peripheral blood, taken in a trial of Ad26.COV2.S vaccine versus placebo.

The CDR3 loop reads CTSSQEGGKREKFYEQYF. The DNA for the CDR3 is TGCACCAGCAGCCAAGAAGGGGGCAAGCGGGAAAAGTTCTACGAGCAGTACTTC. J is TRBJ2-7 and V is TRBV1. TRBV1 represents a pseudogene. This CDR3 is 18 amino acids long.